This is a list of T cell receptor beta chains from one sample in a study of cytomegalovirus exposure and HLA in healthy donors. Only in-frame clones appear in the TCRdb table, and some are missing; sequencing was by immunoSEQ multiplex PCR. The sample gives about 160,000 clones, 77% of which show up once; around 1.5% is in the top ten. Input material: PBMCs. The receptors originated from a woman in her 30s in good health and CMV-seronegative. CDR3s include the opening cysteine and the closing phenylalanine or tryptophan. D genes are given only for firm matches. The size entry is marked missing in some rows and otherwise reads once, few, many or a size class.

v_call	clone_size	j_call	d_call	cdr3_nt	cdr3_aa
TRBV27	once	TRBJ2-5	TRBD1	TGTGCCAGCAGTCACCTACCGGGACAGGGGGGGGAAGAGACCCAGTACTTC	CASSHLPGQGGEETQYF
TRBV30	-	TRBJ2-7	TRBD1	TGTGCCTGGAGGTGGGGACAGGGACCCTACGAGCAGTACTTC	CAWRWGQGPYEQYF
TRBV18	-	TRBJ2-2	TRBD1	TGTGCCAGCTCACCGCAACAGGGGGTGATATCGTCCCCCGGGGAGCTGTTTTTT	CASSPQQGVISSPGELFF
TRBV2	-	TRBJ2-1	-	TGTGCCAGCAGAGGAGGGCGAAGCAGCAATGAGCAGTTCTTC	CASRGGRSSNEQFF
TRBV2	-	TRBJ2-1	-	TGTGCCAGCAGTGCCTATTCCTCCTACAATGAGCAGTTCTTC	CASSAYSSYNEQFF
TRBV7-9	-	TRBJ2-5	-	TGTGCCAGCAGCCCGTTCGCCCTACAAGAGACCCAGTACTTC	CASSPFALQETQYF
TRBV5-1	-	TRBJ2-7	TRBD2	TGCGCCAGCAGCCTCAGCGGGGCCTACTACGAGCAGTACTTC	CASSLSGAYYEQYF
TRBV11-2	-	TRBJ2-3	TRBD2	TGTGCCAGCCGGGAGACTAGCAGGGATACGCAGTATTTT	CASRETSRDTQYF
TRBV19	once	TRBJ1-4	-	TGTGCCAGTAGTATAATAGGGGCAACTAATGAAAAACTGTTTTTT	CASSIIGATNEKLFF
TRBV11-3	-	TRBJ2-7	TRBD2	TGTGCCAGCAGCCTAGGGGAGGGCGAGCAGTACTTC	CASSLGEGEQYF
TRBV7-9	-	TRBJ1-5	-	TGTGCCAGCAGCTCAGGCAGGGCTCAGCCCCAGCATTTT	CASSSGRAQPQHF
TRBV6-5	-	TRBJ1-6	TRBD1	TGTGCCAGCAGTTACCGGGACAGTCCTAATTCACCCCTCCACTTT	CASSYRDSPNSPLHF
TRBV5-6	-	TRBJ1-2	TRBD1	TGTGCCAGCAGCGACCCGGGACAGGGGGCTTATGGCTACACCTTC	CASSDPGQGAYGYTF
TRBV19	-	TRBJ2-2	-	TGTGCCAGTAACAGGAACCCCGGGGAGCTGTTTTTT	CASNRNPGELFF
TRBV2	-	TRBJ1-5	TRBD1	TGTGCCAGCAGCGAACCGGACAGGGTTCAGCCCCAGCATTTT	CASSEPDRVQPQHF
TRBV14	once	TRBJ2-3	-	TGTGCCAGCAGCCAATCGAGGGGGAACACAGATACGCAGTATTTT	CASSQSRGNTDTQYF
TRBV2	-	TRBJ2-5	TRBD2	TGCGCCAGCAGAGGACTAGCGGAAGAGACCCAGTACTTC	CASRGLAEETQYF
TRBV5-3	-	TRBJ2-7	-	TGTGCCAGAAGCTTGGCTACTAGCTCCTACGAGCAGTACTTC	CARSLATSSYEQYF
TRBV30	-	TRBJ1-1	-	TGTGCCTGGAGTCAGGCAGTTGAAGCTTTCTTT	CAWSQAVEAFF
TRBV2	-	TRBJ1-1	-	TGTGCCAGCGGGAACGTGGGGGGAAACACTGAAGCTTTCTTT	CASGNVGGNTEAFF
TRBV7-9	-	TRBJ2-3	TRBD2	TGTGCCAGCAGCTTACCCCTTAGACTAGCGGGGGGGGCAGATACGCAGTATTTT	CASSLPLRLAGGADTQYF
TRBV7-9	-	TRBJ1-6	-	TGTGCCAGCAGCTCCGGGAGCTATAATTCACCCCTCCACTTT	CASSSGSYNSPLHF
TRBV9	-	TRBJ1-1	-	TGTGCCAGCAGCGTAGACAACACGAACACTGAAGCTTTCTTT	CASSVDNTNTEAFF
TRBV10-3	-	TRBJ2-7	-	TGTGCCATCAGTGACCCCGGAGAGCTCACCGGTTTCGAGCAGTACTTC	CAISDPGELTGFEQYF
TRBV23-1	-	TRBJ1-6	TRBD1	TGCGCCAGCAGTCATATCGGGTACGACAGGGGAGATTCACCCCTCCACTTT	CASSHIGYDRGDSPLHF
TRBV19	-	TRBJ2-7	TRBD2	TGTGCCAGTAGTACCTGGGGGGGCTACGAGCAGTACTTC	CASSTWGGYEQYF
TRBV2	-	TRBJ2-3	-	TGTGCCAGCAGGAGAGGGTCCGGAGATACGCAGTATTTT	CASRRGSGDTQYF
TRBV15	once	TRBJ2-3	TRBD1	TGTGCCACCAGTCAGGGACAGGGGGGCACAGATACGCAGTATTTT	CATSQGQGGTDTQYF
TRBV25-1	-	TRBJ1-4	TRBD1	TGTGCCAGCAGTATCCGGACAGGCGGAGCAACTAATGAAAAACTGTTTTTT	CASSIRTGGATNEKLFF
TRBV6-5	-	TRBJ2-2	TRBD2	TGTGCCAGCAGTTATCGGACTAGCAATCCCGGGGAGCTGTTTTTT	CASSYRTSNPGELFF
TRBV11-2	-	TRBJ2-2	TRBD2	TGTGCCAGCAGCTTACAACTAGCGGGGGGTGCCGGGGAGCTGTTTTTT	CASSLQLAGGAGELFF
TRBV18	-	TRBJ1-5	-	TGTGCCAGCTCCCTGGCCAGCAATCAGCCCCAGCATTTT	CASSLASNQPQHF
TRBV6-4	-	TRBJ2-5	TRBD2	TGTGCCAGCAGTAAGACTAGCGGGGGGTTTGAGGAGACCCAGTACTTC	CASSKTSGGFEETQYF
TRBV5-1	-	TRBJ2-5	TRBD2	TGCGCCAGCAGCTTGGTGCCTAGCGGGGGCCAAGAGACCCAGTACTTC	CASSLVPSGGQETQYF
TRBV7-2	medium-sized	TRBJ2-5	-	TGTGCCAGCAGCTTTGGTGGGGGGGCGTCGGAGACCCAGTACTTC	CASSFGGGASETQYF